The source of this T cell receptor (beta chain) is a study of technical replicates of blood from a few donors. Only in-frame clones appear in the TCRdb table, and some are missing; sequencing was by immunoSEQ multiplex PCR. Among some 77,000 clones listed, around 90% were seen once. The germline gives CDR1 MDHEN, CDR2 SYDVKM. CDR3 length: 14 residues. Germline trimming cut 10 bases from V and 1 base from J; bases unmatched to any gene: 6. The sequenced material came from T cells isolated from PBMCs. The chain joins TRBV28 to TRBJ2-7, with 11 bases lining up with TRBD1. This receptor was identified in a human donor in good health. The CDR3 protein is CATGTGGISYEQYF. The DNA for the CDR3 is TGTGCCACCGGGACAGGGGGGATTTCCTACGAGCAGTACTTC.